A selection of T cell receptor beta chains follows, all from one sample in a study of T cells in Graves' hyperthyroidism and ophthalmopathy. MiXCR was run by TCRdb on the multiplex PCR reads, yielding one entry per CDR3 protein. The data hold over 650,000 distinct CDR3 sequences, with around 17% observed a single time. The source material was blood. The receptors derive from a man between 18 and 35 years old with Graves' hyperthyroidism. CDR3s include the opening cysteine and the closing phenylalanine or tryptophan. The D gene is left open where the match is weak. A clone size is listed for some rows: how often the clone was seen (once, few, many), or a class if it is expanded.

CDR3 protein	CDR3 DNA	D gene	clone size	V gene	J gene
CATSRVSAGKNIQYF	TGTGCCACCAGCAGAGTCTCGGCCGGGAAAAACATTCAGTACTTC	-	few	TRBV15	TRBJ2-4
CASSFTGVGELFF	TGTGCCAGCAGCTTCACAGGGGTCGGGGAGCTGTTTTTT	TRBD1	-	TRBV7-9	TRBJ2-2
CASSGDIYTGELFF	TGTGCCAGCAGTGGGGACATTTACACCGGGGAGCTGTTTTTT	-	many	TRBV2	TRBJ2-2
CATGAAGAADTQYF	TGTGCCACGGGGGCAGCGGGAGCGGCAGATACGCAGTATTTT	TRBD2	few	TRBV24-1	TRBJ2-3
CASSHTGTSGPTSSYNEQFF	TGTGCCAGCAGCCACACCGGGACTAGCGGGCCTACAAGCTCCTACAATGAGCAGTTCTTC	TRBD2	-	TRBV7-9	TRBJ2-1
CASSSSGLKGELFF	TGTGCCAGCAGTTCCTCGGGACTGAAGGGGGAGCTGTTTTTT	-	many	TRBV28	TRBJ2-2
CASSLVGRPSYEQYF	TGTGCCAGCAGCTTAGTAGGCAGGCCCTCCTACGAGCAGTACTTC	-	-	TRBV7-3	TRBJ2-7
CATSRGIQPQHF	TGTGCCACCAGCAGAGGGATACAGCCCCAGCATTTT	-	few	TRBV15	TRBJ1-5
CASSQAGLGTEAFF	TGTGCCAGCAGCCAAGCCGGACTAGGCACTGAAGCTTTCTTT	-	few	TRBV7-9	TRBJ1-1
CASSYGQGTGEPFF	TGTGCCAGCAGTTATGGACAGGGTACCGGGGAGCCGTTTTTT	TRBD1	-	TRBV12-3/TRBV12-4	TRBJ2-2
CASSSRDLWTPGSNQPQHF	TGTGCCAGCAGCTCCCGGGACCTGTGGACTCCAGGGAGCAATCAGCCCCAGCATTTT	-	few	TRBV12-3/TRBV12-4	TRBJ1-5
CASSFPSTGGGEQYF	TGTGCCAGCAGTTTCCCATCGACAGGGGGTGGCGAGCAGTACTTC	TRBD1	many	TRBV28	TRBJ2-7
CSVGRQGEETQYF	TGCAGCGTTGGCCGACAGGGTGAGGAGACCCAGTACTTC	TRBD1	-	TRBV29-1	TRBJ2-5
CASTTGEKTYEQYF	TGTGCCAGCACCACCGGGGAGAAGACCTACGAGCAGTACTTC	-	many	TRBV12-3/TRBV12-4	TRBJ2-7
CASSVGQGAIIAGEEGEAKNIQYF	TGTGCCAGCAGCGTAGGACAGGGTGCGATAATAGCGGGAGAAGAGGGGGAAGCCAAAAACATTCAGTACTTC	TRBD2	-	TRBV9	TRBJ2-4
CASSSFSGGRVNEQYF	TGCGCCAGCAGCTCATTTTCAGGGGGGCGCGTCAACGAGCAGTACTTC	-	few	TRBV5-1	TRBJ2-7